The clone carrying this T cell receptor beta chain was recorded a few times. Antigen specificity is unknown. The PCR was carried out with 60 Vbeta primers and 13 Jbeta primers. Profiling relied on immunoSEQ multiplex PCR, and the TCRdb table lists in-frame clones only, not all of them. The table includes over 150,000 clones, over 70% detected once. The data derive from a study of cytomegalovirus exposure and HLA in healthy donors. Study information: From 150 million to 200 million T cells, an earlier analysis saw approximately 110 million unique TCR beta sequences. Study-level points and caveats: Near-uniform donor sequencing depth was presumed by presence/absence analyses. The classifier reportedly diagnosed cytomegalovirus status with high sensitivity and specificity. Several of the most significant clusters were apparently associated with common viral pathogens in a later analysis.

This sequence originates from a woman in her sixties in good health and CMV-seropositive. Input material: PBMCs.

CDR3 residues: CASSVGERGSTDTQYF. CDR3 DNA: TGTGCCAGCAGCGTAGGTGAGCGGGGGAGCACAGATACGCAGTATTTT. J is TRBJ2-3 and V is TRBV9; the match to TRBD2 covers 8 bases. V was clipped by 0 bases and J by 0 bases; unmatched bases: 3. Germline CDR1 is SGDLS and CDR2 is YYNGEE. The CDR3 runs 16 residues.